This T cell receptor (beta chain) was sequenced for a study of blood T cell repertoires in COVID-19. Overall study context: PBMCs, B-cell-depleted T cells, or T cells were the source of the cDNA or gDNA that made up the material.

V was clipped by 0 bases and J by 6 bases, with 11 bases between them. Germline assignment: CDR1 KGHSH and CDR2 LQKENI. The CDR3 extends over 14 amino acids. Everyone who took part was roughly 18 to 89 years old, and they came from over 20 US areas. Participants' reported clinical history set cohort assignment. Recovery meant two consecutive negative NP/OP PCR tests, professional clearance, or resolved symptoms. Method: immunoSEQ multiplex PCR; TCRdb's copy keeps in-frame clones and lacks some. The sample contains approximately 300,000 clones, 86% of which appear only once. Material: PBMCs or T cells enriched from blood (not recorded which). This TCR derives from a woman aged 18-29 years who had recovered from COVID-19. V gene TRBV18 combines with J gene TRBJ1-2; D remains unclear. Here the CDR3 reads CASSPPSPADGYTF. CDR3 nucleotide sequence: TGTGCCAGCTCACCACCGAGTCCCGCGGATGGCTACACCTTC.